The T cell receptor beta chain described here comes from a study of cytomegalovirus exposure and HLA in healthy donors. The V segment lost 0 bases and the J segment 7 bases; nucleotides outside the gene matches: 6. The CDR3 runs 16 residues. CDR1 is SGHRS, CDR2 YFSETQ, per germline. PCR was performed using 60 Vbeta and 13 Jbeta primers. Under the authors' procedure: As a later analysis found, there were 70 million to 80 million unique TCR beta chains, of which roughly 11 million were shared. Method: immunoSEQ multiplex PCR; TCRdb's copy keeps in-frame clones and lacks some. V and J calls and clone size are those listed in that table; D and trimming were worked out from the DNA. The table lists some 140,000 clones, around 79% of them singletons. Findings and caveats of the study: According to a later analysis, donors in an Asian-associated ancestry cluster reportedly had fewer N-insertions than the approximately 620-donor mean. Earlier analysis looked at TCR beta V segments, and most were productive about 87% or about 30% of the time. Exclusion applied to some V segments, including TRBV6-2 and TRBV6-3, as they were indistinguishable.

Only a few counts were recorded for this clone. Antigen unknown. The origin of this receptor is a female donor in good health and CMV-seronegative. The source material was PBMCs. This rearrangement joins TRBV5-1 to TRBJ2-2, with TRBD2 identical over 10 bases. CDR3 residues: CASSLAERGGHGELFF. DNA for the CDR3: TGCGCCAGCAGCTTGGCCGAGCGGGGGGGCCACGGGGAGCTGTTTTTT.